Each of the 26 T cell receptor beta chains below was sequenced from the same sample in a study of shared clonotypes between healthy human individuals (TCRdb year 2020). Library method: the immunoSEQ multiplex PCR assay. What TCRdb holds here is the immuneACCESS table cut down to in-frame rearrangements. Part of the clones is not present; checked against another copy, under half of the missing clones reflect an unresolved V gene, and the others are unexplained. This sample lists a few million clones; about 94% were detected once. The top ten hold about 1.6% of the sample. For the CD8 naive samples, CD45RO-negative cells were positively selected for CCR7, yielding a CD45RA+CCR7+ population from which TemRA cells were excluded. Sequencing was carried out using naive CD8+ T cells from PBMCs. The sample's cell subset or site label is to be understood as: CD45RA+CCR7+. The receptor set was obtained from a man between 18 and 29 years old in good health. Some clones in this sample may be carry-over from other donors' samples.

Details on this clone: Additional DNA sequences in this sample encode the identical CDR3. The V and J genes are TRBV30 and TRBJ1-5; possibly TRBD1 for D (6 bases). The CDR3 is 13 residues long. Deletions cut 0 bases from V and 5 bases from J, with 8 bases between. Looked up from germline, CDR1 is GTSNPN and CDR2 is SVGIG (reference sequence). DNA of the CDR3: TGTGCCTGGAGTGTTGAGGGGGATCAGCCCCAGCATTTT. This encodes CAWSVEGDQPQHF.

The sample holds one count of this clone. V and J are TRBV7-9 and TRBJ2-2; D remains unclear. The CDR3 is 16 residues long. Germline V lookup: CDR1 SEHNR, CDR2 FQNEAQ (reference sequence). The V gene lost 5 bases and the J gene lost 9 bases, with 22 bases spanning the gap. CDR3 coding DNA: TGTGCCAGCAGCCCCCCCCGTGGAGACCATTACAGGGAGCTGTTTTTT. Amino acid sequence: CASSPPRGDHYRELFF.

A word on this clone: The same CDR3 is also encoded by other DNA sequences in this sample. The CDR3 spells CASSSQGPTEAFF. The CDR3 nucleotides read TGTGCCAGCAGTTCCCAGGGCCCCACTGAAGCTTTCTTT. This sequence joins TRBV27 and TRBJ1-1; a possible D gene is TRBD1 (5 bases). The V and J ends lost 4 bases and 4 bases respectively, with 10 bases between them. The CDR3 runs to 13 residues. CDR1 and CDR2 from the germline V gene are MNHEY and SMNVEV (reference sequence).

V and J are TRBV11-2 and TRBJ1-1; 7 nucleotides agree with TRBD1. This CDR3 contains 15 residues. V lost 5 bases to trimming and J lost 5 bases; unmatched junction nucleotides: 11. CDR1 is SGHAT and CDR2 is FQNNGV in the germline V gene. Here the CDR3 reads CASSPRQGEETEAFF. DNA of the CDR3: TGTGCCAGCAGCCCTAGGCAGGGGGAGGAAACTGAAGCTTTCTTT.

The V call is TRBV7-9, the J call TRBJ2-7; no definite D call. V was pared by 0 bases and J by 5 bases, with 14 bases between. The CDR3 has 15 amino acids. CDR1 and CDR2 (germline): SEHNR, FQNEAQ (reference sequence). The CDR3 nucleotides read TGTGCCAGCAGCTTAGCGTCAGCAGAGATCAACGAGCAGTACTTC. This translates into CASSLASAEINEQYF. Drawing the rest from reference TRBV7-9 and TRBJ2-7, the complete variable domain is DTGVSQNPRHKITKRGQNVTFRCDPISEHNRLYWYRQTLGQGPEFLTYFQNEAQLEKSRLLSDRFSAERPKGSFSTLEIQRTEQGDSAMYLCASSLASAEINEQYFGPGTRLTVT.

V gene TRBV10-3 combines with J gene TRBJ1-2; 8 bases line up with TRBD1. Germline V gene lookup returns CDR1 ENHRY and CDR2 SYGVKD. Trimming cost V 2 bases and J 5 bases; bases outside gene matches: 4. The CDR3 spans 14 residues. CDR3 loop: CAISEGQGTYGYTF. The CDR3, as DNA: TGTGCCATCAGTGAGGGACAGGGAACTTATGGCTACACCTTC.

The V and J genes are TRBV11-3 and TRBJ1-5; D gene ambiguous. V lost 1 base, J lost 1 base, and 5 bases lay in between. The CDR3 sequence is 14 residues long. Germline lookup yields CDR1 SGHNT and CDR2 YENEEA. The CDR3 is CASSLVGSNQPQHF. In DNA form, the CDR3 reads TGTGCCAGCAGCTTAGTTGGGAGCAATCAGCCCCAGCATTTT.

V and J are TRBV9 and TRBJ2-7; 12 bases are shared with TRBD2. The J segment lost 7 bases and the V segment lost 4 bases, leaving 12 bases of the junction unmatched. The CDR3 totals 16 residues. Germline V gene data show CDR1 as SGDLS and CDR2 as YYNGEE. The CDR3 nucleotides read TGTGCCAGCAGCCAACTACCGGGACTAGCGGGCCAGGAGCAGTACTTC. It yields the protein CASSQLPGLAGQEQYF.

J is TRBJ2-3 and V is TRBV5-8; 7 nucleotides line up with TRBD1. There are 15 residues in the CDR3. CDR1 is SGHTS, CDR2 YDEGEE, per germline. V gave up 2 bases and J gave up 0 bases; unmatched junction bases: 3. The CDR3 DNA sequence: TGTGCCAGCAGCTTCGGACAGGATAGCACAGATACGCAGTATTTT. It translates to CASSFGQDSTDTQYF.

This clone was counted once. V gene TRBV19 combines with J gene TRBJ1-1, with D possibly TRBD1 on 5 matching bases. Germline V gene lookup returns CDR1 LNHDA and CDR2 SQIVND (reference sequence). The CDR3 covers 16 residues. Trimming shortened V by 5 bases and J by 1 base, and 17 bases separated the two germline ends. Here the CDR3 DNA reads TGTGCCAGTAGTCCGAAATGGGACTGGCGGAACACTGAAGCTTTCTTT. Its translation: CASSPKWDWRNTEAFF.

The chain has TRBV28 and TRBJ2-2; TRBD2 matches 13 bases. The V gene end was trimmed by 1 base and the J gene end by 4 bases; junction bases not matched to a gene: 18. The V gene's germline CDR1 is MDHEN and CDR2 SYDVKM. This CDR3 region has 22 residues. This CDR3 is CASSLSTGTSGTPGTSTGELFF. In DNA, the CDR3 is TGTGCCAGCAGTTTATCGACCGGGACTAGCGGGACCCCTGGGACAAGCACCGGGGAGCTGTTTTTT.

This clone was seen once. This chain uses TRBV7-2 with TRBJ1-1; 8 bases are shared with TRBD1. This CDR3 region has 15 residues. Germline V gives CDR1 SGHTA, CDR2 FQGNSA. Losses at the gene ends were 10 bases for V and 0 bases for J; bases not matched to a gene: 10. CDR3 in DNA: TGTGCCATTTACCCCGACAGGGGCATGAACACTGAAGCTTTCTTT. The encoded protein is CAIYPDRGMNTEAFF. The variable domain in full, with the rest retrieved from reference TRBV7-2 and TRBJ1-1, is GAGVSQSPSNKVTEKGKDVELRCDPISGHTALYWYRQSLGQGLEFLIYFQGNSAPDKSGLPSDRFSAERTGGSVSTLTIQRTQQEDSAVYLCAIYPDRGMNTEAFFGQGTRLTVV.

The V and J genes are TRBV10-3 and TRBJ2-1; D is uncertain. The ends were cut back, 0 bases at V and 1 base at J, with 16 bases in the middle. From germline, CDR1 is ENHRY and CDR2 SYGVKD. The CDR3 length is 18 residues. The CDR3 DNA reads TGTGCCATCAGTGAGTCGGTTGCTTGGCGTACATCCTACAATGAGCAGTTCTTC. Translation gives CAISESVAWRTSYNEQFF.

This clone was found once. At the DNA level, this CDR3 is encoded by other sequences in the same sample as well. The J gene is TRBJ2-5, the V gene TRBV4-1; a weak D match, TRBD2 (5 bases). The CDR3 contains 15 residues. Per the germline V gene, CDR1 is MGHRA and CDR2 is YSYEKL. The germline V and J ends were trimmed by 3 bases and 0 bases, with 11 bases remaining between them. This CDR3 reads CASSQGSGYQETQYF. The CDR3 region has the DNA TGCGCCAGCAGCCAGGGTTCGGGGTACCAAGAGACCCAGTACTTC.

The chain couples TRBV27 to TRBJ2-1, with a weak D call TRBD2 (6 bases). V shed 0 bases and J shed 5 bases, with 14 bases lying between them. The CDR3 consists of 16 residues. The V gene's germline CDR1 is MNHEY and CDR2 SMNVEV (reference sequence). CDR3 sequence reads: CASSLSSGTAHNEQFF. The CDR3 DNA sequence: TGTGCCAGCAGTTTATCCTCCGGGACTGCCCACAATGAGCAGTTCTTC.

V usage is TRBV9 and J usage is TRBJ2-7; 10 nucleotides line up with TRBD2. This CDR3 is 17 amino acids long. In germline, CDR1 is SGDLS, CDR2 YYNGEE. Losses at the gene ends were 4 bases for V and 7 bases for J; bases not matched to a gene: 17. The chain's CDR3 is CASSPSRGTSGTWEQYF. CDR3 nucleotides: TGTGCCAGCAGCCCCAGTAGGGGTACTAGCGGGACCTGGGAGCAGTACTTC. The entire variable domain, with the rest obtained from reference TRBV9 and TRBJ2-7, is as follows: DSGVTQTPKHLITATGQRVTLRCSPRSGDLSVYWYQQSLDQGLQFLIQYYNGEERAKGNILERFSAQQFPDLHSELNLSSLELGDSALYFCASSPSRGTSGTWEQYFGPGTRLTVT.

This rearrangement joins TRBV4-1 to TRBJ2-7, with unresolved D. Trimming took off 1 base at V and 4 bases at J, with 8 bases between the two ends. This CDR3 has 13 residues. The germline gives CDR1 MGHRA, CDR2 YSYEKL. The CDR3 region has the DNA TGCGCCAGCAGCCAAGTCCAAACTTACGAGCAGTACTTC. Protein: CASSQVQTYEQYF.

The V and J genes are TRBV7-9 and TRBJ2-5; 9 bases map to TRBD1. This CDR3 contains 15 residues. Per germline, CDR1 SEHNR and CDR2 FQNEAQ (reference sequence). Losses at the gene ends were 2 bases for V and 4 bases for J; bases not matched to a gene: 5. The CDR3 nucleotides are TGTGCCAGCAGCTTACGGGACAGGGATGGAGAGACCCAGTACTTC. It specifies CASSLRDRDGETQYF.

This clone occurred a few times. The chain recombines TRBV13 with TRBJ2-7; 7 nucleotides agree with TRBD1. Germline trimming cut 0 bases from V and 1 base from J; bases unmatched to any gene: 0. The CDR3 consists of 14 residues. Per the germline V gene, CDR1 is PRHDT and CDR2 is FYEKMQ (reference sequence). This CDR3 is CASSLGGQSYEQYF. CDR3 bases: TGTGCCAGCAGCTTAGGGGGACAGTCCTACGAGCAGTACTTC.

J is TRBJ1-2 and V is TRBV7-9, with D possibly TRBD1 on 5 matching bases. The CDR3 runs 15 residues. Germline-derived CDR1 and CDR2 are SEHNR and FQNEAQ (reference sequence). With 5 bases removed from V and 0 bases from J, the gap between germline ends came to 13 bases. The chain's CDR3 is CASSAEGLANYGYTF. The CDR3 coding sequence is TGTGCCAGCAGCGCGGAGGGGTTAGCTAACTATGGCTACACCTTC.

The genes are TRBV28 and TRBJ1-3; no clear D gene. The V end was cut by 5 bases, the J end by 1 base, with 9 bases between. Germline CDR1 reads MDHEN; CDR2 reads SYDVKM. This CDR3 is built from 14 residues. CDR3 bases: TGTGCCAGCAGTACGGCCCCATCTGGAAACACCATATATTTT. Protein product: CASSTAPSGNTIYF.

The CDR3 loop reads CASRVRSGQGETQYF. In DNA form, the CDR3 reads TGCGCCAGCAGAGTACGGAGCGGGCAGGGTGAGACCCAGTACTTC. The chain uses TRBV4-1 and TRBJ2-5; tentatively, D is TRBD2 (6 bases). CDR3 length: 15 residues. Germline values: CDR1 MGHRA, CDR2 YSYEKL. The V end was cut by 6 bases, the J end by 5 bases, with 19 bases between.

In DNA form, the CDR3 reads TGTGCCAGCAGTGTAGGGGCAAACAGGGGACATGAGCAGTTCTTC. Its protein product is CASSVGANRGHEQFF. The rearrangement joins TRBV6-4 to TRBJ2-1, with 7 positions matching TRBD1. CDR1 MRHNA and CDR2 SNTAGT come from the germline V gene. This CDR3 has 15 amino acids. The junction had 11 bases not matched to a gene; V was cut back by 4 bases and J by 8 bases.

The chain couples TRBV19 to TRBJ1-5; D perhaps matches TRBD1 (5 bases). Germline lookup yields CDR1 LNHDA and CDR2 SQIVND (reference sequence). V was clipped by 3 bases and J by 4 bases, with 31 bases between them. There are 21 residues in the CDR3. As DNA, the CDR3 is TGTGCCAGTAGTATTAGCAGGTTAGCAGGGCTACTATGGGATGTGAATCAGCCCCAGCATTTT. Protein sequence: CASSISRLAGLLWDVNQPQHF.

V gene TRBV27 combines with J gene TRBJ2-7; 9 bases line up with TRBD1. The CDR3 has 15 residues. CDR1 is MNHEY and CDR2 is SMNVEV in the germline V gene (reference sequence). The trim removed 3 bases at V and 3 bases at J, leaving 6 bases unmatched. The DNA for the CDR3 is TGTGCCAGCAGTTTCGGGACAGGGATTAGCTACGAGCAGTACTTC. Protein product: CASSFGTGISYEQYF.

The chain has TRBV10-2 and TRBJ1-1, with no clear D. V was pared by 2 bases and J by 11 bases, with 9 bases between. CDR3 length: 11 residues. Germline V lookup: CDR1 WSHSY, CDR2 SAAADI. CDR3 sequence (DNA): TGCGCCAGCAGTGAGGGTCCTCCCGCTTTCTTT. Translating gives CASSEGPPAFF.